The 6 T cell receptor beta chains presented below share a single source sample, sequenced in a study of T cell changes during pregnancy in multiple sclerosis. TCRdb's copy holds only in-frame clones and misses some; the assay was immunoSEQ multiplex PCR. The data hold some 100,000 clones, with 85% to 95% observed a single time. The sequencing used peripheral blood, collected in the second trimester of pregnancy. These receptors all come from a female donor with multiple sclerosis, enrolled in a pregnancy study.

This clone was observed a few times. This chain joins TRBV6-6 and TRBJ1-1; a possible D gene is TRBD1 (6 bases). Trimming took 11 bases from V and 1 from J, leaving 14 bases between them. The CDR3 consists of 13 residues. Germline-derived CDR1 and CDR2 are MNHNY and SVGAGI (reference sequence). CDR3 sequence (DNA): TGTGCCTCAAGGGGGGGGAAGAACACTGAAGCTTTCTTT. It is translated as CASRGGKNTEAFF.

The rearrangement uses TRBV5-1 and TRBJ2-1, with 7 nucleotides matching TRBD2. V gave up 7 bases and J gave up 0 bases; unmatched junction bases: 7. Germline-derived CDR1 and CDR2 are SGHRS and YFSETQ. CDR3 size: 15 residues. The DNA for the CDR3 is TGCGCCAGCGCACTAGCGTTGAGCTCCTACAATGAGCAGTTCTTC. Its protein is CASALALSSYNEQFF.

The chain joins TRBV5-1 to TRBJ1-1; D is possibly TRBD1 (5 bases). The CDR3 runs 13 residues. The ends were cut back, 5 bases at V and 3 bases at J, with 11 bases in the middle. Germline loops: CDR1 SGHRS, CDR2 YFSETQ. This CDR3 is CASSFGGDTEAFF. In nucleotides, the CDR3 is TGCGCCAGCAGTTTCGGGGGAGACACTGAAGCTTTCTTT. The variable domain in full, with the rest retrieved from reference TRBV5-1 and TRBJ1-1, is KAGVTQTPRYLIKTRGQQVTLSCSPISGHRSVSWYQQTPGQGLQFLFEYFSETQRNKGNFPGRFSGRQFSNSRSEMNVSTLELGDSALYLCASSFGGDTEAFFGQGTRLTVV.

By share, this clone counts as medium-sized. The chain has TRBV7-9 and TRBJ1-2; 8 bases are shared with TRBD1. The germline V gene has CDR1 SEHNR and CDR2 FQNEAQ (reference sequence). CDR3 length: 15 amino acids. Trimming at V came to 4 bases and at J to 8 bases, leaving 12 bases not matched to a gene. In nucleotides, the CDR3 is TGTGCCAGCAGCTCTCGGGACAGGACGGGGGAAGGCTACACCTTC. Encoded protein: CASSSRDRTGEGYTF.

The chain has TRBV27 and TRBJ2-3, with a weak D call TRBD1 (6 bases). Germline CDR1 MNHEY, CDR2 SMNVEV (reference sequence). Trimming cost V 2 bases and J 6 bases, with 12 bases left between them. There are 14 residues in the CDR3. CDR3 nucleotides: TGTGCCAGCAGTTTAGGGTTGAGGGGGGATACGCAGTATTTT. Translated: CASSLGLRGDTQYF.

The CDR3 DNA sequence: TGTGCCAGCAGTAGGGACACCCTTGCAACTAATGAAAAACTGTTTTTT. Translated: CASSRDTLATNEKLFF. The chain recombines TRBV28 with TRBJ1-4; a weak D match, TRBD1 (6 bases). CDR1 is MDHEN, CDR2 SYDVKM, per germline. This CDR3 spans 16 amino acids. V lost 5 bases and J lost 0, with 13 bases in between.